The 14 T cell receptor beta chains given below trace back to one sample, sequenced in a study of control samples from healthy donors and cancer patients. TCRdb's table, derived via immunoSEQ multiplex PCR, lists solely in-frame clones and lacks some. Of approximately 87,000 clones in the sample, 80% to 95% are singletons; the top ten hold 1.3%. Sequencing was done on a sample of PBMCs. The source of these receptors is a woman aged 40 to 50 with lung cancer.

This clone has just one count. CDR3 protein: CASSSSGSGPGYTF. The DNA of the CDR3 is TGTGCCAGCAGCTCCTCCGGATCAGGGCCTGGCTACACCTTC. This chain joins TRBV11-3 and TRBJ1-2; perhaps TRBD1 as D (5 bases). V dropped 4 bases and J dropped 7 bases, with 16 bases sitting between them. This CDR3 is 14 amino acids long. Germline assignment: CDR1 SGHNT and CDR2 YENEEA.

This clone is a singleton in its sample. The chain uses TRBV5-5 and TRBJ1-1, with D uncertain. There are 15 residues in the CDR3. Germline V gene sequence: CDR1 SGHKS, CDR2 YYEKEE (reference sequence). Trimming took off 0 bases at V and 0 bases at J, with 9 bases between the two ends. The CDR3 loop is CASSLAGPMNTEAFF. The CDR3 DNA reads TGTGCCAGCAGCTTGGCAGGCCCCATGAACACTGAAGCTTTCTTT.

The rearrangement joins TRBV7-9 to TRBJ2-7; TRBD2 matches 11 bases. CDR3 length: 14 amino acids. J gave up 5 bases and V 3 bases, and 3 bases lay outside the gene matches. The germline CDR1 and CDR2 sequences are SEHNR and FQNEAQ (reference sequence). In DNA form, the CDR3 reads TGTGCCAGCAGCTTTCTAGCGGGGGGCCACGAGCAGTACTTC. As protein: CASSFLAGGHEQYF.

This clone was counted once. The rearrangement links TRBV19 to TRBJ2-5; 7 bases line up with TRBD2. The V and J ends lost 3 bases and 5 bases, in that order; junction bases with no gene match: 6. CDR3 length: 14 amino acids. Germline CDR1 and CDR2: LNHDA and SQIVND (reference sequence). CDR3 protein: CASSIQRGSETQYF. The DNA of the CDR3 is TGTGCCAGTAGTATCCAGCGGGGTTCGGAGACCCAGTACTTC.

The V call is TRBV28, the J call TRBJ1-1; TRBD1 might be the D (5 bases). The germline V and J ends were trimmed by 7 bases and 5 bases, with 20 bases remaining between them. The germline gives CDR1 MDHEN, CDR2 SYDVKM. This CDR3 has 15 amino acids. CDR3 DNA: TGTGCCAGCACCCTCCCTGGACGGGGCAGGACTGAAGCTTTCTTT. Amino acids: CASTLPGRGRTEAFF. The variable domain in full, with the rest retrieved from reference TRBV28 and TRBJ1-1, is DVKVTQSSRYLVKRTGEKVFLECVQDMDHENMFWYRQDPGLGLRLIYFSYDVKMKEKGDIPEGYSVSREKKERFSLILESASTNQTSMYLCASTLPGRGRTEAFFGQGTRLTVV.

To note about this clone: Germline is not matched at one junction end, which may reflect a read error. The CDR3 is CAWSVREPPQLYF. CDR3 DNA sequence: TGTGCCTGGAGTGTACGTGAGCCGCCTCAGTTGTATTTT. V usage is TRBV30 and J usage is TRBJ1-5, with unresolved D. Germline V gives CDR1 GTSNPN, CDR2 SVGIG (reference sequence). The CDR3 is made up of 13 amino acids.

V is TRBV7-2 and J is TRBJ1-2; 9 nucleotides agree with TRBD1. Germline CDR1 reads SGHTA; CDR2 reads FQGNSA. V trimming: 4 bases; J trimming: 6 bases; junction bases outside the gene matches: 12. This CDR3 comprises 16 residues. For the CDR3, the DNA is TGTGCCAGCAGCTCGGCCGGGACAGGGCTCTCCGATGGCTACACCTTC. The encoded protein is CASSSAGTGLSDGYTF.

V gene TRBV9 combines with J gene TRBJ1-1, with a weak D call TRBD1 (5 bases). Germline V gene data show CDR1 as SGDLS and CDR2 as YYNGEE. The CDR3 is 15 amino acids. V lost 2 bases to trimming and J lost 1 base, with 12 bases between them. Here the CDR3 reads CASSVGAQGNTEAFF. CDR3 nucleotides: TGTGCCAGCAGCGTGGGAGCTCAGGGGAACACTGAAGCTTTCTTT.

V usage is TRBV30 and J usage is TRBJ2-5, with D perhaps matching TRBD1 (5 bases). V was clipped by 5 bases and J by 4 bases, with 17 bases between them. This CDR3 region has 14 residues. The germline gives CDR1 GTSNPN, CDR2 SVGIG (reference sequence). CDR3 amino acids: CAWAPTVFLETQYF. The CDR3 DNA is TGTGCCTGGGCCCCGACAGTGTTCTTAGAGACCCAGTACTTC.

This sequence joins TRBV12-3 or TRBV12-4 and TRBJ1-1; D remains ambiguous. The V end was cut by 3 bases, the J end by 0 bases, with 5 bases between. The CDR3 length is 13 residues. The CDR3 here is CASSFQLNTEAFF. DNA of the CDR3: TGTGCCAGCAGTTTTCAGTTGAACACTGAAGCTTTCTTT.

The V gene is TRBV7-9, the J gene TRBJ1-2, with D perhaps TRBD1 (5 bases). Germline V gene sequence: CDR1 SEHNR, CDR2 FQNEAQ (reference sequence). V was shortened by 3 bases and J by 3 bases, with 11 bases between the two germline ends. CDR3 size: 14 residues. The CDR3 nucleotides are TGTGCCAGCAGCTTGGCGACAGAGTACTATGGCTACACCTTC. Residues: CASSLATEYYGYTF.

This clone was observed once. The V call is TRBV19, the J call TRBJ1-1, with 11 bases identical to TRBD1. Unmatched junction bases numbered 5, after V lost 9 bases and J lost 5 bases. Germline V gene lookup returns CDR1 LNHDA and CDR2 SQIVND (reference sequence). The CDR3 consists of 13 residues. DNA of the CDR3: TGTGCCAGCGGGGACAGGGGGGCAACTGAAGCTTTCTTT. Encoded protein: CASGDRGATEAFF.

J is TRBJ1-5 and V is TRBV5-8, with 7 positions matching TRBD1. The CDR3 covers 15 residues. Germline CDR1 SGHTS, CDR2 YDEGEE. The J segment lost 5 bases and the V segment lost 5 bases, leaving 10 bases of the junction unmatched. In DNA, the CDR3 is TGTGCCAGCAGTCGCGGACAGGCCCTATATCAGCCCCAGCATTTT. Protein product: CASSRGQALYQPQHF. Full variable domain (missing parts from reference TRBV5-8 and TRBJ1-5): EAGVTQSPTHLIKTRGQQATLRCSPISGHTSVYWYQQALGLGLQFLLWYDEGEERNRGNFPPRFSGRQFPNYSSELNVNALELEDSALYLCASSRGQALYQPQHFGDGTRLSIL.

V usage is TRBV11-3 and J usage is TRBJ2-7; 8 nucleotides match TRBD1. Germline trimming cut 5 bases from V and 9 bases from J; bases unmatched to any gene: 15. This CDR3 contains 15 residues. From germline, CDR1 is SGHNT and CDR2 YENEEA. Written as DNA, the CDR3 is TGTGCCAGCAGCGCCCCGGACAGGGCGAAGGAGGGGCAGTACTTC. Its translation is CASSAPDRAKEGQYF.